This TCR beta chain derives from a study of CXCR3-negative and CXCR3-positive naive CD8 T cells. Regarding this clonotype: Its antigen is not identified.

General observations from the study: Diversity was high in both naive subsets and much lower in memory cells. CXCR3-negative naive cells had less hydrophobic TRB CDR3s than did CXCR3-positive naive cells.

UMI-labeled 5' RACE yielded the TRB cDNA libraries. From the 5' RACE reads, TCRdb lists one entry per CDR3 protein and no DNA. The sample totals some 99,000 distinct CDR3 sequences. Sequenced input: naive CXCR3+ CD8+ T cells from blood. Regarding subset: CD45RO-CCR7+CD27+CD95- naive CD8+ T cells expressing CXCR3 (TNR3+). The receptor comes from a human donor in good health. Some clones in this sample may be carry-over from other donors' samples.

CDR3 sequence reads: CASSLASQFYTGELFF. The chain couples TRBV7-8 to TRBJ2-2. There are 16 residues in the CDR3. From germline, CDR1 is SGHVS and CDR2 FQNEAQ.